What follows are 21 T cell receptor beta chains derived from one specimen sequenced in a study of Graves' ophthalmopathy and Graves' hyperthyroidism. Investigators amplified TCR beta CDR3 regions from RNA transcripts. RT-PCR with HTBI primers came first, then second-round multiplex PCR. Using its own MiXCR run on the multiplex PCR reads, TCRdb lists one record per CDR3 protein. The table includes 360,000 or so distinct CDR3 sequences, about 18% detected once. The sample comprised peripheral blood. The receptors shown here come from a woman aged 18-29 years with Graves' ophthalmopathy.

This chain uses TRBV6-2 or TRBV6-3 with TRBJ1-5; tentatively, D is TRBD1 (5 bases). The germline V gene has CDR1 MNHEY and CDR2 SVGEGT. Trimming shortened V by 6 bases and J by 0 bases, and 24 bases separated the two germline ends. The CDR3 spans 19 residues. CDR3 nucleotides: TGTGCCAGCAGCCGAGGACAAACACTTGGAGTTTATAGCAATCAGCCCCAGCATTTT. This gives the protein CASSRGQTLGVYSNQPQHF.

The sample holds many counts of this clonotype. The chain links TRBV20-1 to TRBJ2-5, with 10 bases that match TRBD2. V shed 5 bases and J 0 bases; nucleotides not matched to a gene: 6. The CDR3 loop spans 15 amino acids. Germline V gene data show CDR1 as DFQATT and CDR2 as SNEGSKA (reference sequence). In nucleotides, the CDR3 is TGCAGTGCTCTACGGACTAGCGGAGACCAAGAGACCCAGTACTTC. Translation gives CSALRTSGDQETQYF.

This clonotype has at least ten counts. The chain combines TRBV6-1 with TRBJ1-1; D unclear. Germline CDR1 is MNHNS and CDR2 is SASEGT. V gave up 5 bases and J gave up 0 bases, with 13 bases separating them. This CDR3 has 15 residues. For the CDR3, the DNA is TGTGCCAGCAGTAGGTTGTCATCTTTGAACACTGAAGCTTTCTTT. Translation gives CASSRLSSLNTEAFF.

V gene TRBV28 combines with J gene TRBJ1-5, with no clear D. From germline, CDR1 is MDHEN and CDR2 SYDVKM. Trimming stripped 1 base from V and 5 bases from J, with 12 bases between. CDR3 size: 15 residues. CDR3 DNA: TGTGCCAGCAGTTTATACTCGGCCATCTATCAGCCCCAGCATTTT. It is translated as CASSLYSAIYQPQHF.

This clonotype was detected ten times or more. V and J are TRBV6-5 and TRBJ1-1; D is ambiguous. The germline gives CDR1 MNHEY, CDR2 SVGAGI. V lost 2 bases and J lost 1, with 11 bases in between. CDR3 length equals 15 residues. The CDR3 reads CASSYISVENTEAFF. For the CDR3, the DNA is TGTGCCAGCAGTTACATCTCGGTCGAGAACACTGAAGCTTTCTTT.

This clonotype was counted many times. This sequence joins TRBV11-2 and TRBJ1-3; D gene unclear. Trimming stripped 3 bases from V and 8 bases from J, with 11 bases between. Germline V gene data show CDR1 as SGHAT and CDR2 as FQNNGV. The CDR3 has 13 amino acids. CDR3 bases: TGTGCCAGCAGCTTCCATGTAGAGGACACCATATATTTT. It encodes CASSFHVEDTIYF.

This clonotype was recorded at least ten times. The rearrangement uses TRBV11-2 and TRBJ2-4, with a weak D call TRBD2 (6 bases). The V gene lost 2 bases and the J gene lost 7 bases, with 18 bases spanning the gap. The CDR3 loop spans 16 amino acids. From germline, CDR1 is SGHAT and CDR2 FQNNGV. The CDR3 loop reads CASSLYGGRRGNIQYF. For the CDR3, the DNA is TGTGCCAGCAGCTTATACGGGGGTCGACGGGGGAACATTCAGTACTTC.

This clonotype was seen at least ten times. This chain uses TRBV7-9 with TRBJ1-6; D not certain. The V gene lost 3 bases and the J gene lost 6 bases, with 6 bases spanning the gap. Germline CDR1 and CDR2: SEHNR and FQNEAQ (reference sequence). The CDR3 loop spans 13 amino acids. The DNA for the CDR3 is TGTGCCAGCAGCTTGGAGGGTAATTCACCCCTCCACTTT. It yields the protein CASSLEGNSPLHF.

This clonotype came up a few times. The chain couples TRBV6-5 to TRBJ1-2; D is possibly TRBD1 (6 bases). Deletions cut 4 bases from V and 4 bases from J, with 19 bases between. In germline, CDR1 is MNHEY, CDR2 SVGAGI. There are 16 residues in the CDR3. The CDR3 nucleotides read TGTGCCAGCAGTTGGGGGCCTTCGACGGGACCCTATGGCTACACCTTC. It encodes CASSWGPSTGPYGYTF.

The chain has TRBV7-2 and TRBJ1-5, with 8 positions matching TRBD1. This CDR3 is 15 amino acids long. Per the germline V gene, CDR1 is SGHTA and CDR2 is FQGNSA. After removal of 4 bases from V and 5 bases from J, the junction contained 7 bases not matched to a gene. CDR3 residues: CASSSPGQDHQPQHF. The CDR3 nucleotides are TGTGCCAGCAGCTCCCCGGGACAGGACCATCAGCCCCAGCATTTT.

This clonotype showed up many times. CDR3 bases: TGTGCCAGCAGTTTTATTAGGGGACAGCGATCCTACGAGCAGTACTTC. It is translated as CASSFIRGQRSYEQYF. This chain links TRBV27 with TRBJ2-7, with TRBD1 identical over 7 bases. The germline V gene has CDR1 MNHEY and CDR2 SMNVEV (reference sequence). This CDR3 contains 16 residues. V shed 3 bases and J 1 base; nucleotides not matched to a gene: 9.

The V and J genes are TRBV6-2 or TRBV6-3 and TRBJ2-7; 7 positions agree with TRBD2. The CDR3 spans 16 residues. In germline, CDR1 is MNHEY, CDR2 SVGEGT. After removal of 5 bases from V and 1 base from J, the junction contained 11 bases not matched to a gene. CDR3 protein: CASSPHRSGRSYEQYF. CDR3 bases: TGTGCCAGCAGTCCCCATCGTTCCGGGAGGTCCTACGAGCAGTACTTC.

This clonotype was seen ten or more times. The CDR3 reads CSAFPRGQGVPEQYF. DNA for the CDR3: TGCAGTGCTTTTCCCCGTGGACAGGGAGTCCCCGAGCAGTACTTC. This chain uses TRBV20-1 with TRBJ2-7, with 8 bases matching TRBD1. Germline assignment: CDR1 DFQATT and CDR2 SNEGSKA (reference sequence). The CDR3 runs 15 residues. V was clipped by 5 bases and J by 6 bases; unmatched bases: 15.

This clonotype was picked up many times. The J gene is TRBJ1-3, the V gene TRBV12-3 or TRBV12-4; no clear D. CDR3 length: 16 amino acids. Trimming removed 6 bases at V and 2 bases at J, with 17 bases between. This chain's CDR3 is CASSLPGSDPGNTIYF. CDR3 DNA sequence: TGTGCCAGCAGCCTACCCGGGTCCGACCCTGGAAACACCATATATTTT.

This clonotype was observed at least ten times. The chain joins TRBV19 to TRBJ1-5, with 9 nucleotides matching TRBD1. The CDR3 has 15 amino acids. J was trimmed by 2 bases and V by 3 bases; bases with no gene match: 2. Germline CDR1 is LNHDA and CDR2 is SQIVND (reference sequence). CDR3 residues: CASSMGQGGNQPQHF. CDR3 sequence (DNA): TGTGCCAGTAGTATGGGACAGGGTGGCAATCAGCCCCAGCATTTT.

This clonotype was observed at least ten times. The genes are TRBV7-9 and TRBJ2-7; the D gene could be TRBD1 or TRBD2 (5 bases each). This CDR3 is built from 15 residues. Per germline, CDR1 SEHNR and CDR2 FQNEAQ (reference sequence). V lost 6 bases, J lost 2 bases, and 17 bases lay in between. DNA for the CDR3: TGTGCCAGCAGACCCGGGACGGGACCTACCTACGAGCAGTACTTC. This sequence encodes CASRPGTGPTYEQYF.

There are many counts of this clonotype. The chain carries TRBV7-2 and TRBJ1-2; D is perhaps TRBD1 (5 bases). Germline V gene data show CDR1 as SGHTA and CDR2 as FQGNSA. The V gene lost 5 bases and the J gene lost 8 bases, with 21 bases spanning the gap. CDR3 length: 15 residues. CDR3: CASSPSEAWGKGYTF. In nucleotides, the CDR3 is TGTGCCAGCAGCCCAAGTGAGGCATGGGGGAAGGGCTACACCTTC. Full variable domain (missing parts from reference TRBV7-2 and TRBJ1-2): GAGVSQSPSNKVTEKGKDVELRCDPISGHTALYWYRQSLGQGLEFLIYFQGNSAPDKSGLPSDRFSAERTGGSVSTLTIQRTQQEDSAVYLCASSPSEAWGKGYTFGSGTRLTVV.

This clonotype was counted many times. The rearrangement joins TRBV28 to TRBJ1-5, with D unresolved. CDR3 length: 15 residues. The germline V and J ends were trimmed by 2 bases and 4 bases, with 12 bases remaining between them. Germline V gives CDR1 MDHEN, CDR2 SYDVKM. CDR3 loop: CASSLQRVGNQPQHF. The CDR3 coding sequence is TGTGCCAGCAGTTTACAAAGGGTGGGAAATCAGCCCCAGCATTTT.

At least ten counts were recorded for this clonotype. This chain connects TRBV28 to TRBJ1-1; D is unresolved. V was shortened by 5 bases and J by 5 bases, with 12 bases between the two germline ends. Germline V gives CDR1 MDHEN, CDR2 SYDVKM. The CDR3 spans 13 residues. The CDR3 nucleotides are TGTGCCAGCAGTGGCGAACCAGAAACTGAAGCTTTCTTT. It codes for CASSGEPETEAFF.

This clonotype was counted ten times or more. The chain has TRBV28 and TRBJ2-7; D is undetermined. Per germline, CDR1 MDHEN and CDR2 SYDVKM. V lost 6 bases and J 5 bases, leaving 8 bases between the germline ends. The CDR3 sequence is 11 residues long. This CDR3 reads CASRLDDEQYF. CDR3 in DNA: TGTGCCAGCAGATTGGATGACGAGCAGTACTTC.

Ten or more counts support this clonotype. This chain links TRBV28 with TRBJ2-7, with D perhaps matching TRBD1 or TRBD2 (5 bases each). Trimming shortened V by 7 bases and J by 1 base, and 17 bases separated the two germline ends. This CDR3 region has 15 residues. Germline loops: CDR1 MDHEN, CDR2 SYDVKM. For the CDR3, the DNA is TGTGCCAGCACCACCCCGGGACGCCAGTCCTACGAGCAGTACTTC. Protein sequence: CASTTPGRQSYEQYF.